Listed here are 28 T cell receptor beta chains from one sample, sequenced in a study of blood T cell repertoires in COVID-19. The assay was immunoSEQ multiplex PCR, and TCRdb's table has in-frame clones only and misses some. The data show more than 110,000 clones, with roughly four fifths seen just once and 13% held by the top ten. Sequencing was performed on peripheral blood. The receptors originated from a man older than 75 with acute or convalescent COVID-19.

This chain joins TRBV5-1 and TRBJ2-3; D is undetermined. V gave up 4 bases and J gave up 2 bases, with 17 bases separating them. Germline V gene data show CDR1 as SGHRS and CDR2 as YFSETQ. The CDR3 is made up of 16 amino acids. The DNA for the CDR3 is TGCGCCAGCAGCCGGAGCACGGCTCGCAACACAGATACGCAGTATTTT. Encoded protein: CASSRSTARNTDTQYF.

This chain joins TRBV6-2 or TRBV6-3 and TRBJ1-4, with TRBD1 as a possible D gene (6 bases). The germline gives CDR1 MNHEY, CDR2 SVGEGT. V shed 2 bases and J shed 8 bases, with 15 bases lying between them. CDR3 length: 15 residues. In nucleotides, the CDR3 is TGTGCCAGCAGTTACGGGGGGGCGTGGCAGGAAAAACTGTTTTTT. Translation: CASSYGGAWQEKLFF.

The V and J genes are TRBV12-5 and TRBJ1-2, with 11 positions matching TRBD1. This CDR3 spans 15 amino acids. The germline gives CDR1 LGHNT, CDR2 FRNRAP. J lost 4 bases, V lost 2 bases, and 3 bases had no gene match. The CDR3 DNA is TGTGCTAGTGGTTTGTCCGGGACAGGGGGCTATGGCTACACCTTC. Protein sequence: CASGLSGTGGYGYTF.

The V call is TRBV28, the J call TRBJ2-7; TRBD1 might be the D (5 bases). Germline CDR1 MDHEN, CDR2 SYDVKM. V was clipped by 5 bases and J by 2 bases, with 10 bases between them. The length of the CDR3 is 13 residues. CDR3: CASSQDSPYEQYF. The DNA of the CDR3 is TGTGCCAGCAGTCAAGACAGCCCCTACGAGCAGTACTTC.

This clone was recorded at least ten times. The chain has TRBV23-1 and TRBJ1-2; TRBD1 matches 11 bases. TRBV23-1 is known as an ORF, though its function is uncertain. The CDR3 is 14 amino acids. Losses at the gene ends were 7 bases for V and 7 bases for J; bases not matched to a gene: 8. CDR3 DNA: TGCGCCAGCAACGGACAGGGGGCTTTGGGTGGCTACACCTTC. It encodes CASNGQGALGGYTF.

This chain links TRBV27 with TRBJ1-5, with 8 bases matching TRBD1. Germline CDR1 and CDR2: MNHEY and SMNVEV (reference sequence). Trimming took 6 bases from V and 3 from J; bases not matched to a gene: 7. The CDR3 has 15 residues. CDR3 region: CASSRQGFTNQPQHF. CDR3 bases: TGTGCCAGCAGCCGACAGGGGTTCACCAATCAGCCCCAGCATTTT.

This chain uses TRBV5-5 with TRBJ2-7; possible D gene TRBD2, 5 bases. Germline lookup yields CDR1 SGHKS and CDR2 YYEKEE (reference sequence). CDR3 length equals 13 residues. Trimming took off 4 bases at V and 7 bases at J, with 15 bases between the two ends. This CDR3 is CASSPLTRGEQYF. The CDR3 DNA follows: TGTGCCAGCAGCCCCTTGACAAGAGGGGAGCAGTACTTC.

This chain uses TRBV5-1 with TRBJ2-3; 14 nucleotides line up with TRBD2. The germline gives CDR1 SGHRS, CDR2 YFSETQ. The trim removed 4 bases at V and 6 bases at J, leaving 4 bases unmatched. The CDR3 is made up of 15 amino acids. CDR3 region: CASSRTSGGTDTQYF. CDR3 sequence (DNA): TGCGCCAGCAGCCGGACTAGCGGGGGGACCGATACGCAGTATTTT.

This clone was seen a handful of times. V and J are TRBV6-2 or TRBV6-3 and TRBJ1-5; D unclear. The CDR3 loop spans 14 amino acids. Deletions cut 5 bases from V and 0 bases from J, with 8 bases between. The germline V gene encodes CDR1 MNHEY and CDR2 SVGEGT. The CDR3: CASSPPNSNQPQHF. The CDR3 DNA is TGTGCCAGCAGTCCCCCCAATAGCAATCAGCCCCAGCATTTT.

Details on this clone: Distinct nucleotide sequences in the sample also encode this CDR3. This chain joins TRBV19 and TRBJ1-1, with a tentative D call TRBD1 (6 bases). Germline CDR1 is LNHDA and CDR2 is SQIVND (reference sequence). V was shortened by 6 bases and J by 1 base, with 9 bases between the two germline ends. This CDR3 is 13 amino acids long. CDR3 residues: CASSRGQNTEAFF. Written as DNA, the CDR3 is TGTGCCAGTAGCCGGGGACAGAACACTGAAGCTTTCTTT.

The V gene is TRBV19, the J gene TRBJ1-3; D is uncertain. The CDR3 is 18 residues long. The germline gives CDR1 LNHDA, CDR2 SQIVND (reference sequence). V was trimmed by 4 bases and J by 0 bases, leaving 19 bases between them. The CDR3 is CASSTPPGSERSGNTIYF. Written as DNA, the CDR3 is TGTGCCAGTAGTACCCCACCCGGGTCAGAACGCTCTGGAAACACCATATATTTT.

The V call is TRBV24-1, the J call TRBJ2-2; 9 bases agree with TRBD1. The V segment lost 3 bases and the J segment 3 bases; nucleotides outside the gene matches: 4. Germline V gives CDR1 KGHDR, CDR2 SFDVKD. This CDR3 is built from 16 residues. The CDR3 loop is CATSDPRQGDTGELFF. In DNA form, the CDR3 reads TGTGCCACCAGTGATCCCCGACAGGGGGACACCGGGGAGCTGTTTTTT.

The table lists this clone with a count of one. The V call is TRBV7-3, the J call TRBJ1-4, with TRBD1 matching over 7 bases. The germline V gene encodes CDR1 SGHTA and CDR2 FQGTGA. This CDR3 region has 15 residues. Losses at the gene ends were 5 bases for V and 3 bases for J; bases not matched to a gene: 6. The CDR3 reads CASSAKTGPNEKLFF. Here the CDR3 DNA reads TGTGCCAGCAGCGCCAAGACAGGGCCTAATGAAAAACTGTTTTTT.

The chain recombines TRBV7-2 with TRBJ1-1; D gene uncertain. This CDR3 is built from 13 residues. Germline V CDR1 and CDR2: SGHTA, FQGNSA. Trimming removed 4 bases from V and 0 bases from J, with 6 bases in between. The CDR3 DNA reads as TGTGCCAGCAGCTCCTCTATGAACACTGAAGCTTTCTTT. Residues: CASSSSMNTEAFF.

This clone has a handful of counts. This rearrangement joins TRBV9 to TRBJ1-2, with TRBD1 as a possible D gene (5 bases). CDR1 SGDLS and CDR2 YYNGEE come from the germline V gene. Trimming cost V 7 bases and J 2 bases, with 18 bases left between them. The length of the CDR3 is 15 residues. CDR3: CASQRGKGRNYGYTF. In DNA, the CDR3 is TGTGCCAGCCAGCGGGGCAAGGGACGGAACTATGGCTACACCTTC. The complete variable domain, with remaining parts taken from reference TRBV9 and TRBJ1-2, reads DSGVTQTPKHLITATGQRVTLRCSPRSGDLSVYWYQQSLDQGLQFLIQYYNGEERAKGNILERFSAQQFPDLHSELNLSSLELGDSALYFCASQRGKGRNYGYTFGSGTRLTVV.

The V call is TRBV10-2, the J call TRBJ1-5; tentatively, D is TRBD1 (5 bases). Trimming pared 0 bases from V and 4 bases from J, leaving 10 bases between. The germline CDR1 and CDR2 sequences are WSHSY and SAAADI. The length of the CDR3 is 15 residues. The CDR3 DNA is TGCGCCAGCAGTGAGTCGAGTAGGGGAAATCAGCCCCAGCATTTT. Its translation: CASSESSRGNQPQHF.

The chain carries TRBV6-5 and TRBJ1-4; maybe TRBD1 (5 bases). From germline, CDR1 is MNHEY and CDR2 SVGAGI. This CDR3 is built from 13 residues. V gave up 6 bases and J gave up 10 bases, with 15 bases separating them. CDR3 loop: CASRRRGEAKLFF. The CDR3 nucleotides are TGTGCCAGCAGAAGGAGGGGAGAAGCAAAACTGTTTTTT.

The V gene is TRBV28, the J gene TRBJ2-5, with a weak D call TRBD2 (5 bases). The CDR3 loop spans 12 amino acids. Germline V lookup: CDR1 MDHEN, CDR2 SYDVKM. V shed 6 bases and J shed 5 bases, with 10 bases lying between them. The CDR3 loop is CASRPGKETQYF. In DNA, the CDR3 is TGTGCCAGCAGGCCCGGGAAGGAGACCCAGTACTTC.

The rearrangement uses TRBV18 and TRBJ1-1; D might be TRBD1 (6 bases). Trimming took 3 bases from V and 0 from J, leaving 20 bases between them. The CDR3 spans 18 residues. Germline V gives CDR1 KGHSH, CDR2 LQKENI. Here the CDR3 DNA reads TGTGCCAGCTCACCTTCCTCTCTCACAGGGTTAGTGAACACTGAAGCTTTCTTT. Amino acid sequence: CASSPSSLTGLVNTEAFF.

This clone was observed a single time. The chain carries TRBV14 and TRBJ2-2; D remains unclear. The ends were cut back, 4 bases at V and 1 base at J, with 13 bases in the middle. CDR1 SGHDN and CDR2 FVKESK come from the germline V gene. The CDR3 totals 16 residues. CDR3 sequence reads: CASSPYLARNTGELFF. CDR3 in DNA: TGTGCCAGCAGCCCCTACTTAGCCCGGAACACCGGGGAGCTGTTTTTT.

This rearrangement joins TRBV7-3 to TRBJ1-4; no firm D call. The germline V gene encodes CDR1 SGHTA and CDR2 FQGTGA. This CDR3 has 15 residues. Between the trimmed V and J ends, which lost 1 base and 4 bases, there was a span of 10 bases. CDR3 in amino acids: CASSLMPASNEKLFF. As DNA, the CDR3 is TGTGCCAGCAGCTTAATGCCAGCTAGTAATGAAAAACTGTTTTTT. The entire variable domain, with the rest obtained from reference TRBV7-3 and TRBJ1-4, is as follows: GAGVSQTPSNKVTEKGKYVELRCDPISGHTALYWYRQSLGQGPEFLIYFQGTGAADDSGLPNDRFFAVRPEGSVSTLKIQRTERGDSAVYLCASSLMPASNEKLFFGSGTQLSVL.

This chain joins TRBV5-1 and TRBJ2-2; 11 bases are a match to TRBD2. The CDR3 contains 18 residues. V dropped 0 bases and J dropped 2; count of bases not matched to a gene: 6. Germline V lookup: CDR1 SGHRS, CDR2 YFSETQ. This CDR3 reads CASSLGLAGFYNTGELFF. CDR3 bases: TGCGCCAGCAGCTTGGGACTAGCGGGGTTCTATAACACCGGGGAGCTGTTTTTT.

The rearrangement uses TRBV28 and TRBJ1-6, with a possible D match to TRBD1 (6 bases). The CDR3 is 13 residues long. Germline CDR1 is MDHEN and CDR2 is SYDVKM. Deletions cut 8 bases from V and 8 bases from J, with 13 bases between. CDR3 residues: CASRQELDSPLHF. The CDR3 DNA reads as TGTGCCAGCCGACAGGAGTTGGATTCACCCCTCCACTTT.

The chain combines TRBV5-4 with TRBJ2-3; TRBD2 matches at 9 bases. CDR3 length: 14 amino acids. CDR1 is SGHNT and CDR2 is YYREEE in the germline V gene (reference sequence). V lost 9 bases and J lost 6; bases outside the gene matches: 11. Written as DNA, the CDR3 is TGTGCCACCTCTAGCGGGACCTCAGGGGATACGCAGTATTTT. Protein: CATSSGTSGDTQYF.

J is TRBJ1-5 and V is TRBV6-2 or TRBV6-3, with TRBD1 as a possible D gene (6 bases). V was pared by 2 bases and J by 7 bases, with 15 bases between. The CDR3 has 15 residues. Germline CDR1 is MNHEY and CDR2 is SVGEGT. CDR3 coding DNA: TGTGCCAGCAGTTACATTACAGGGAGGGAACAGCCCCAGCATTTT. As protein: CASSYITGREQPQHF.

This clone appeared a few times. This chain connects TRBV7-2 to TRBJ2-3, with 8 bases aligning to TRBD2. CDR3 length: 16 residues. Germline values: CDR1 SGHTA, CDR2 FQGNSA. Germline trimming cut 5 bases from V and 6 bases from J; bases unmatched to any gene: 13. CDR3 sequence (DNA): TGTGCCAGCAGCGCCTTTCGGGGCGGGGGGTTGGATACGCAGTATTTT. This codes for CASSAFRGGGLDTQYF.

This chain uses TRBV6-1 with TRBJ1-5, with unresolved D. CDR3 size: 14 residues. The germline V gene encodes CDR1 MNHNS and CDR2 SASEGT. Trimming stripped 2 bases from V and 0 bases from J, with 5 bases between. CDR3 DNA: TGTGCCAGCAGTGAATACTATAGCAATCAGCCCCAGCATTTT. Translated: CASSEYYSNQPQHF.

The rearrangement uses TRBV7-3 and TRBJ2-3; 9 bases match TRBD1. The germline CDR1 and CDR2 sequences are SGHTA and FQGTGA. The CDR3 sequence is 16 residues long. Germline trimming cut 4 bases from V and 5 bases from J; bases unmatched to any gene: 10. CDR3: CASSSGQGGRQDTQYF. CDR3 DNA: TGTGCCAGCAGCTCGGGACAGGGAGGGAGACAAGATACGCAGTATTTT.